These T cell receptor beta chains were read from a single sample in a study of blood T cell repertoires in COVID-19. Data came from immunoSEQ multiplex PCR; TCRdb stores just in-frame clones and leaves some out. Found here are approximately 160,000 clones, roughly 80% of them singletons; the top ten hold roughly 3.1%. Input material: peripheral blood. Receptors originate from a man between 65 and 85 years old with acute or convalescent COVID-19. The CDR3 runs from the conserved cysteine through the conserved F or W. Each record gives: J gene, V gene, clone size, D gene, CDR3 length, CDR3 protein, CDR3 DNA. The D gene is left open where the match is weak. Expanded clones are given a class, and other clones once, few, many or no size at all.

TRBJ1-3 | TRBV30 | . | . | 13 | CAWTPGPGNTIYF | TGTGCCTGGACCCCTGGGCCTGGAAACACCATATATTTT
TRBJ1-1 | TRBV19 | . | . | 14 | CASSIEGGYTEAFF | TGTGCCAGTAGTATTGAAGGGGGATACACTGAAGCTTTCTTT
TRBJ2-4 | TRBV3-1/TRBV3-2 | . | . | 15 | CASSQVSLAKNIQYF | TGTGCCAGCAGCCAAGTTTCCCTAGCCAAAAACATTCAGTACTTC
TRBJ2-7 | TRBV7-2 | . | . | 16 | CASSQEGPGQSVLGYF | TGTGCCAGCAGCCAAGAAGGTCCGGGACAATCCGTACTGGGGTACTTC
TRBJ1-6 | TRBV10-3 | . | . | 15 | CAISPTQGANSPLHF | TGTGCCATCAGTCCAACACAGGGAGCTAATTCACCCCTCCACTTT
TRBJ2-5 | TRBV7-9 | . | TRBD2 | 14 | CASSPTSGQETQYF | TGTGCCAGCAGCCCGACTAGCGGCCAAGAGACCCAGTACTTC
TRBJ1-2 | TRBV11-2 | . | TRBD1 | 16 | CASSTGQGVFGYGYTF | TGTGCCAGCAGCACCGGACAGGGGGTCTTTGGCTATGGCTACACCTTC
TRBJ2-5 | TRBV4-2 | . | TRBD1 | 16 | CASSQTSGTGQETQYF | TGTGCCAGCAGCCAAACGTCCGGGACAGGACAAGAGACCCAGTACTTC
TRBJ1-1 | TRBV14 | . | TRBD1 | 14 | CASRQGASNTEAFF | TGTGCCAGCAGGCAGGGGGCATCGAACACTGAAGCTTTCTTT
TRBJ2-2 | TRBV7-3 | . | TRBD1 | 18 | CASSLIGQGASNTGELFF | TGTGCCAGCAGCTTAATTGGACAGGGGGCCTCGAACACCGGGGAGCTGTTTTTT
TRBJ2-2 | TRBV5-1 | few | . | 15 | CASSLDSGNTGELFF | TGCGCCAGCAGCTTGGATTCGGGGAACACCGGGGAGCTGTTTTTT
TRBJ2-5 | TRBV5-4 | few | . | 15 | CASSKPGQQQETQYF | TGTGCCAGCAGCAAACCGGGACAACAACAAGAGACCCAGTACTTC
TRBJ1-5 | TRBV7-8 | few | . | 18 | CASSLIWGRGGSNQPQHF | TGTGCCAGCAGCTTAATTTGGGGGCGCGGAGGTAGCAATCAGCCCCAGCATTTT
TRBJ2-3 | TRBV9 | few | TRBD2 | 14 | CASSRGGGYDTQYF | TGTGCCAGCAGCCGGGGGGGCGGCTACGATACGCAGTATTTT
TRBJ2-2 | TRBV19 | once | TRBD2 | 16 | CASKISNGRGIGELFF | TGTGCCAGTAAAATCTCTAACGGGAGGGGGATCGGGGAGCTGTTTTTT
TRBJ1-1 | TRBV7-2 | . | . | 13 | CASSYDRNTEAFF | TGTGCCAGCAGCTACGACAGGAACACTGAAGCTTTCTTT
TRBJ1-2 | TRBV5-4 | . | TRBD1 | 16 | CASSLGQGAQGYGYTF | TGTGCCAGCAGCTTGGGACAGGGGGCGCAGGGCTATGGCTACACCTTC
TRBJ2-5 | TRBV11-2 | . | TRBD2 | 15 | CASSLAGGAWETQYF | TGTGCCAGCAGCTTAGCGGGGGGGGCATGGGAGACCCAGTACTTC
TRBJ1-2 | TRBV6-2/TRBV6-3 | . | TRBD1 | 17 | CASSYRSGGGSNYGYTF | TGTGCCAGCAGTTATCGATCAGGGGGAGGATCGAACTATGGCTACACCTTC
TRBJ1-5 | TRBV30 | few | . | 15 | CAWASGQGSWQPQHF | TGTGCCTGGGCCTCGGGCCAGGGATCGTGGCAGCCCCAGCATTTT
TRBJ2-1 | TRBV27 | . | . | 13 | CASRTQLYNEQFF | TGTGCCAGCAGGACTCAGCTCTACAATGAGCAGTTCTTC
TRBJ1-5 | TRBV5-4 | . | . | 13 | CASSLGQNQPQHF | TGTGCCAGCAGCTTGGGTCAGAATCAGCCCCAGCATTTT
TRBJ2-4 | TRBV3-1/TRBV3-2 | . | TRBD2 | 18 | CASSQVRLSGEPPKTWGF | TGTGCCAGCAGCCAAGTTCGGCTAAGCGGGGAACCGCCAAAAACATGGGGCTTC
TRBJ2-5 | TRBV5-6 | . | TRBD1 | 15 | CASSLRGTGWETQYF | TGTGCCAGCAGCTTGCGGGGGACAGGGTGGGAGACCCAGTACTTC
TRBJ2-7 | TRBV10-3 | few | TRBD1 | 13 | CASQTGEAYEQYF | TGTGCCTCCCAGACAGGGGAGGCCTACGAGCAGTACTTC
TRBJ1-3 | TRBV28 | . | TRBD1 | 16 | CASRLLGTGGRNTIYF | TGTGCCAGCAGGCTCCTGGGGACAGGGGGACGAAACACCATATATTTT
TRBJ2-2 | TRBV7-3 | . | TRBD2 | 19 | CASSLAPRFSGSNTGELFF | TGTGCCAGCAGCTTAGCCCCCCGGTTTAGCGGGAGCAACACCGGGGAGCTGTTTTTT
TRBJ1-3 | TRBV6-5 | . | TRBD1 | 16 | CASSWGQGSSGNTIYF | TGTGCCAGCAGTTGGGGACAGGGCAGCTCTGGAAACACCATATATTTT
TRBJ2-5 | TRBV3-1/TRBV3-2 | . | . | 14 | CASSQGQGLETQYF | TGTGCCAGCAGCCAAGGCCAGGGGCTGGAGACCCAGTACTTC
TRBJ1-2 | TRBV7-8 | . | . | 12 | CASSSTPYGYTF | TGTGCCAGCAGCTCCACTCCCTATGGCTACACCTTC
TRBJ2-3 | TRBV27 | . | TRBD1 | 16 | CASSTRQGAVGDTQYF | TGTGCCAGCAGTACTAGACAGGGGGCGGTAGGAGATACGCAGTATTTT
TRBJ1-6 | TRBV27 | . | . | 14 | CASSLFPGNSPLHF | TGTGCCAGCAGTTTATTCCCCGGTAATTCACCCCTCCACTTT
TRBJ1-1 | TRBV4-2 | . | . | 14 | CASSPDSGLTEAFF | TGTGCCAGCAGCCCGGATTCAGGTCTCACTGAAGCTTTCTTT
TRBJ1-2 | TRBV12-3/TRBV12-4 | . | TRBD1 | 13 | CASSRPGTGGYTF | TGTGCCAGCAGTAGACCCGGGACAGGGGGCTACACCTTC
TRBJ2-1 | TRBV30 | . | TRBD2 | 16 | CAWALGLAGSYNEQFF | TGTGCCTGGGCCCTGGGACTAGCGGGTTCCTACAATGAGCAGTTCTTC
TRBJ2-3 | TRBV5-1 | . | . | 16 | CANSPTLIASTDTQYF | TGCGCCAACAGCCCGACGTTGATAGCAAGTACAGATACGCAGTATTTT
TRBJ1-1 | TRBV6-5 | . | TRBD1 | 13 | CASTTQGSTEAFF | TGTGCCAGCACCACACAGGGGAGCACTGAAGCTTTCTTT
TRBJ2-1 | TRBV19 | . | . | 11 | CASSEGYEQFF | TGTGCCAGTTCCGAGGGTTATGAGCAGTTCTTC
TRBJ1-2 | TRBV27 | few | . | 14 | CASSSYTGNYGYTF | TGTGCCAGCAGTTCCTATACAGGGAACTATGGCTACACCTTC
TRBJ1-1 | TRBV9 | . | TRBD1 | 15 | CASSSGQGGYTEAFF | TGTGCCAGCAGCTCGGGACAGGGGGGGTACACTGAAGCTTTCTTT
TRBJ1-2 | TRBV11-2 | . | . | 13 | CASSKRQPYGYTF | TGTGCCAGCAGCAAAAGACAGCCCTATGGCTACACCTTC
TRBJ2-3 | TRBV28 | once | TRBD2 | 15 | CASSSLAGGSDTQYF | TGTGCCAGCAGTTCGCTAGCGGGAGGATCGGATACGCAGTATTTT
TRBJ2-2 | TRBV6-4 | . | TRBD2 | 13 | CASFVAGTGELFF | TGTGCCAGTTTCGTAGCGGGGACCGGGGAGCTGTTTTTT
TRBJ2-7 | TRBV3-1/TRBV3-2 | few | TRBD1 | 13 | CASSRGTGYEQYF | TGTGCCAGCAGCAGAGGGACAGGCTACGAGCAGTACTTC
TRBJ1-4 | TRBV28 | . | TRBD1 | 14 | CASSLGQGAEKLFF | TGTGCCAGCAGTTTAGGGCAGGGGGCTGAAAAACTGTTTTTT
TRBJ1-6 | TRBV24-1 | . | . | 13 | CATSDRADSPLHF | TGTGCCACCAGTGACAGGGCCGATTCACCCCTCCACTTT
TRBJ2-3 | TRBV19 | few | . | 12 | CASSSGTDTQYF | TGTGCCAGTAGTAGCGGCACAGATACGCAGTATTTT
TRBJ2-2 | TRBV12-3/TRBV12-4 | . | . | 13 | CASSFSGPGELFF | TGTGCCAGCAGTTTTTCAGGCCCCGGGGAGCTGTTTTTT
TRBJ2-1 | TRBV5-4 | . | TRBD2 | 16 | CASSLAGLAGNNEQFF | TGTGCCAGCAGCTTGGCAGGACTAGCGGGAAACAATGAGCAGTTCTTC